This T cell receptor (beta chain) was identified in a study of blood T cell repertoires in COVID-19. For the study at large: Researchers got acute and convalescent COVID-19 samples from the United States, Italy and Spain. Sample material is recorded as cDNA or gDNA derived from T cells, B-cell-depleted T cells, or PBMCs.

The CDR3 has 13 residues. V was trimmed by 6 bases and J by 8 bases, leaving 13 bases between them. In the study's own analysis: Amplification of reference gene primers provided the estimated nucleated cell counts. Sequencing used immunoSEQ multiplex PCR; TCRdb keeps in-frame clones, though not all of them. That table furnishes V, J and clone size, whereas the DNA furnished D and trimming. This table has roughly 250,000 clones, around 83% appearing once. The TCR was taken from a woman in her forties or fifties with acute or convalescent COVID-19. Input material: peripheral blood. The gene calls are TRBV12-3 or TRBV12-4 and TRBJ1-4; D is perhaps TRBD1 (6 bases). In DNA, the CDR3 is TGTGCCAGCAGGGACAGTAATCGGGAAAAACTGTTTTTT. As protein: CASRDSNREKLFF.